Below are 12 T cell receptor beta chains sequenced from a single sample in a study of T cells after somatic rescue of genetic block (dated by TCRdb to the early 2020s). The library was generated by the immunoSEQ multiplex PCR assay. Not all clones reach the TCRdb copy of this immuneACCESS table, which keeps in-frame sequences only. Checked studies attribute under half of the gap to unresolved V genes and leave the rest unexplained. Within this sample are around 10,000 clones, with 74% of them counted one time only. The ten most abundant clones make up around a fifth of the sample. Sequenced material: peripheral blood mononuclear cells (PBMCs). The receptors originated from a boy aged 5-17 years.

V gene TRBV7-9 combines with J gene TRBJ1-5, with D tentatively TRBD1 (6 bases). This CDR3 comprises 15 residues. CDR1 is SEHNR and CDR2 is FQNEAQ in the germline V gene (reference sequence). The V and J ends lost 5 bases and 2 bases respectively, with 13 bases between them. DNA of the CDR3: TGTGCCAGCAGCGAGGGGGGAATGGGCAATCAGCCCCAGCATTTT. Protein product: CASSEGGMGNQPQHF.

The chain employs TRBV4-2 and TRBJ2-1; D may be TRBD1 (6 bases). Looked up from germline, CDR1 is LGHNA and CDR2 is YNFKEQ. Deletions cut 1 base from V and 1 base from J, with 14 bases between. The CDR3 extends over 17 amino acids. The CDR3 bases are TGTGCCAGCAGCCAAGCGATAGGGACAACTTCCTACAATGAGCAGTTCTTC. Translating gives CASSQAIGTTSYNEQFF.

The chain recombines TRBV9 with TRBJ2-5; D call uncertain. The V gene lost 2 bases and the J gene lost 7 bases, with 15 bases spanning the gap. This CDR3 is 14 amino acids long. Germline V gene lookup returns CDR1 SGDLS and CDR2 YYNGEE. The CDR3 nucleotides are TGTGCCAGCAGCGTTCATACCGGCCACGGGACCCAGTACTTC. Its protein product is CASSVHTGHGTQYF.

The chain uses TRBV29-1 and TRBJ2-7; TRBD1 might be the D (5 bases). The CDR3 covers 13 residues. Trimming left V 6 bases short and J 0 bases short, with 12 bases between. Germline CDR1 SQVTM, CDR2 ANQGSEA. The CDR3 bases are TGCAGCGTGACAGCTTTAAGCTCCTACGAGCAGTACTTC. Translating gives CSVTALSSYEQYF.

The chain has TRBV6-1 and TRBJ1-1, with D maybe TRBD1 (6 bases). V lost 3 bases, J lost 5 bases, and 16 bases lay in between. Per the germline V gene, CDR1 is MNHNS and CDR2 is SASEGT. The CDR3 extends over 15 amino acids. CDR3 coding DNA: TGTGCCAGCAGTGAGAGGGGATACAGGGAGACTGAAGCTTTCTTT. Amino acid sequence: CASSERGYRETEAFF.

The CDR3 DNA is TGCGCCAGCAGCTTGGGGGGATACAATGAGCAGTTCTTC. This codes for CASSLGGYNEQFF. This chain uses TRBV5-1 with TRBJ2-1; the D is unclear. This CDR3 has 13 residues. Per germline, CDR1 SGHRS and CDR2 YFSETQ. V lost 0 bases to trimming and J lost 4 bases, with 5 bases between them.

This clone showed up just a few times. The chain is built from TRBV11-2 and TRBJ2-1; perhaps TRBD1 as D (6 bases). Germline CDR1 is SGHAT and CDR2 is FQNNGV. V lost 5 bases and J lost 12, with 17 bases in between. The length of the CDR3 is 13 residues. This CDR3 reads CASSPWTMGAQFF. The CDR3 DNA reads TGTGCCAGCAGCCCTTGGACGATGGGGGCGCAGTTCTTC.

This clone has only one observation. The chain employs TRBV15 and TRBJ1-2; 7 nucleotides line up with TRBD1. The CDR3 contains 15 residues. J gave up 1 base and V 2 bases, and 4 bases lay outside the gene matches. Germline V gene lookup returns CDR1 LNHNV and CDR2 YYDKDF (reference sequence). The CDR3 region is CATSRRTGFNYGYTF. In DNA, the CDR3 is TGTGCCACCAGCAGAAGGACAGGTTTTAACTATGGCTACACCTTC.

This chain uses TRBV6-5 with TRBJ2-5; 8 positions agree with TRBD1. Germline V lookup: CDR1 MNHEY, CDR2 SVGAGI. The CDR3 runs to 15 residues. J lost 1 base, V lost 5 bases, and 6 bases had no gene match. CDR3 DNA sequence: TGTGCCAGCAGTGCCGGGACAGGTATCCAAGAGACCCAGTACTTC. Translated, it gives CASSAGTGIQETQYF.

V is TRBV11-2 and J is TRBJ2-6, with a weak D call TRBD1 (5 bases). V dropped 2 bases and J dropped 0 bases, with 11 bases sitting between them. In germline, CDR1 is SGHAT, CDR2 FQNNGV. The CDR3 runs to 17 residues. The CDR3 protein is CASSLLSGLSGANVLTF. CDR3 DNA: TGTGCCAGCAGCTTATTATCAGGGCTCTCTGGGGCCAACGTCCTGACTTTC. Using reference TRBV11-2 and TRBJ2-6 for the parts outside the CDR3, the full variable domain is EAGVAQSPRYKIIEKRQSVAFWCNPISGHATLYWYQQILGQGPKLLIQFQNNGVVDDSQLPKDRFSAERLKGVDSTLKIQPAKLEDSAVYLCASSLLSGLSGANVLTFGAGSRLTVL.

V gene TRBV6-6 combines with J gene TRBJ1-1; D may be TRBD1 (5 bases). Germline V gives CDR1 MNHNY, CDR2 SVGAGI (reference sequence). This CDR3 region has 15 residues. Trimming removed 7 bases from V and 4 bases from J, with 19 bases in between. CDR3 nucleotide sequence: TGTGCCAGCACCCCGGGACGGGGCCGGGGCACTGAAGCTTTCTTT. Protein: CASTPGRGRGTEAFF.

The chain uses TRBV5-1 and TRBJ2-1, with D possibly TRBD1 on 5 matching bases. The ends were cut back, 1 base at V and 9 bases at J, with 5 bases in the middle. This CDR3 is 11 amino acids long. CDR1 is SGHRS and CDR2 is YFSETQ in the germline V gene. CDR3 in DNA: TGCGCCAGCAGCTTGACAGGTGAGCAGTTCTTC. Translation: CASSLTGEQFF.